This T cell receptor beta chain came from a study of T-cell reconstitution after alpha-beta-depleted transplantation in children listed by TCRdb under 2016. Background for the entire study: Using TCR repertoire profiling, the study followed T-cell immune reconstitution in a quantitative way in children after TCRalphabeta/CD19-depleted allogeneic hematopoietic cell transplantation.

The protocol used for the library was PCR. The sample was run on an Illumina HiSeq 2500. To normalize quantification of the TCRbeta repertoire, the TCR libraries were built with molecular barcoding that relied on unique molecular identifiers. In-frame beta chains were kept once TCRdb had trimmed the public reads at Q25 with fastp and called clones with MiXCR. Rows merge per CDR3 protein into single entries with the most common DNA and genes. The sample profile shows over 550,000 distinct CDR3 sequences; roughly 10% of them were found once. 3.5% to 5% of the sample is taken by the ten largest. Note on this clonotype: What this receptor recognizes is not known. Qualities for individual bases were not recorded, and no much larger clone is one base off.

Spanning cysteine to phenylalanine, the CDR3 consists of 15 amino acids. CDR3 DNA is the only sequence kept; it has 45 bases, read in frame from the first base. V and J lose 1 base and 10 bases, and a span of 16 bases separates them. The CDR1 and CDR2 encoded by the germline V gene are SGHDN and FVKESK. Sequences were derived from PBMCs from the stem cell graft donor, sampled from the stem cell graft. Recombination linked TRBV14 to TRBJ1-4, with the D gene not clear enough to name. This receptor was identified in a human donor who donated a stem cell graft to a child with acute myeloid leukemia. The CDR3 has the sequence CASSQGRHPLGKLFF. The DNA sequence reads TGTGCCAGCAGCCAAGGGAGGCACCCCTTGGGAAAACTGTTTTTT.